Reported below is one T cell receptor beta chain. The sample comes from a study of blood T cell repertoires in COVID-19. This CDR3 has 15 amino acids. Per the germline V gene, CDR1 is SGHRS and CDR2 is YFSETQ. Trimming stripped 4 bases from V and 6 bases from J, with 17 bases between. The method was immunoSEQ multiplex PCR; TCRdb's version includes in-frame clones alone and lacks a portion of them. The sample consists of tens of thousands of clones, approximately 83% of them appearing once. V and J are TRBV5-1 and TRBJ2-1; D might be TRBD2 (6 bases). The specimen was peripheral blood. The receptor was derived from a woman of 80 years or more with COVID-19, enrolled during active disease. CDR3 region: CASSTGPGGSNEQFF. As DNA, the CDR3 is TGCGCCAGCAGCACGGGACCTGGAGGGAGCAATGAGCAGTTCTTC.